The T cell receptor beta chain under discussion was sequenced for a study of cytomegalovirus exposure and HLA in healthy donors (dated 2017 in TCRdb). Background on the whole study: A later analysis indicated that the 90 to 150 validation repertoires were generated on the platform also employed for the roughly 650 repertoires of the first cohort. The aim of the study was to test whether cataloging public T cell receptors could identify signatures of past pathogen exposure. Along with the approximately 600-subject first cohort, a separate validation cohort of more than 90 different subjects was used. To predict cytomegalovirus infection status, the study brought together high-throughput TCR immunosequencing, statistical association of individual TCRs with disease status, and machine learning.

Study-wide findings and limitations: A later analysis found that TCRs clustered in the first cohort also tended to co-occur in the 120 validation repertoires, with 94% of cluster scores above 0. The authors suggested that the approach could potentially be generalized to other disease states and immunological phenotypes. The classifier was reported to diagnose cytomegalovirus status with high specificity and sensitivity in both the original cohort and the validation cohort. Most TCR sequences were observed very rarely across donors, whereas some public TCRs were present in many individuals. A later analysis had no HLA typing for the validation cohort, so co-occurrence there was scored across all 120 or so repertoires. The study listed 164 TCR beta chains as associated with cytomegalovirus. In vitro tests confirmed that a few of the cytomegalovirus-associated TCR beta chains recognize cytomegalovirus antigens.

The CDR3 runs 16 amino acids, cysteine and phenylalanine included. The DNA shown is the 48-base CDR3, in frame from base 1. Per the germline V gene, SGHDT is the CDR1 and YYEEEE is the CDR2. Unmatched junction bases come to 5, with V trimmed by 4 bases and J by 4 bases. About this clone itself: The antigen this receptor binds is unknown. Nothing much larger sits one base from this clone, and base qualities are not available.

The donors were included in the validation cohort of 130 or so subjects, a group kept apart from the approximately 700-subject first cohort. The library was obtained by the immunoSEQ multiplex PCR assay. The paper's processing steps were these. A statistical classification framework was built to diagnose cytomegalovirus status from the catalog of TCR beta chain sequences. The table comes from immuneACCESS by way of TCRdb, which keeps in-frame sequences with V and J called. Part of the clones is missing from these tables; in studies checked, under half for an unresolved V gene and the rest for unknown reasons. That table gives V, J and clone size, and the DNA gave D and trimming. The sample table records around 45,000 clones; 80% to 95% of these occur just once. Jointly, the top ten make up 5.6% of the sample.

Sequenced sample: PBMCs. The rearrangement combines TRBV5-6 with TRBJ2-1, with 13 central nucleotides matching TRBD2. This sequence was found in a man aged 18 to 30 in good health and CMV-seronegative. The DNA is as follows: TGTGCCAGCAGCAGGGGACTAGCGGGAATATACAATGAGCAGTTCTTC. It translates to CASSRGLAGIYNEQFF.